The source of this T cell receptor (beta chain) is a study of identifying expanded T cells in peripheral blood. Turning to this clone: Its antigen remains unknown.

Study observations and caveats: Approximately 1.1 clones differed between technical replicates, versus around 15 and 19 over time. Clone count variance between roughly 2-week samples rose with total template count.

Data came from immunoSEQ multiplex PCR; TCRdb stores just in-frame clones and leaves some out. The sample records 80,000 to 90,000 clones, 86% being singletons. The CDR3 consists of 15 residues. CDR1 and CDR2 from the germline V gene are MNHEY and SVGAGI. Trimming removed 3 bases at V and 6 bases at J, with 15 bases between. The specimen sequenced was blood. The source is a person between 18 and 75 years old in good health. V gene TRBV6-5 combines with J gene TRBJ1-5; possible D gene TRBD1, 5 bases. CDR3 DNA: TGTGCCAGCAGTTATCCGGGGCTGGGGAGTCAGCCCCAGCATTTT. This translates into CASSYPGLGSQPQHF.